The next 14 T cell receptor beta chains were all read from a single sample in a study of blood T cell repertoires in COVID-19. Here immunoSEQ multiplex PCR was the method, and the copy in TCRdb shows in-frame clones only, minus some. The sample gives approximately 98,000 clones, 70% to 85% of which show up once; 1.5% to 2% is in the top ten. Sequenced sample: peripheral blood. The receptors shown here come from a woman between 40 and 55 years old with acute or convalescent COVID-19.

This clone was seen only once. The J gene is TRBJ1-2, the V gene TRBV19, with a possible D match to TRBD1 (6 bases). The CDR3 totals 11 residues. The V gene lost 8 bases and the J gene lost 4 bases, with 8 bases spanning the gap. The germline V gene encodes CDR1 LNHDA and CDR2 SQIVND (reference sequence). The CDR3 nucleotides are TGTGCCAGTGGACAGCGCTATGGCTACACCTTC. It translates to CASGQRYGYTF.

V gene TRBV6-2 or TRBV6-3 combines with J gene TRBJ2-4, with 7 bases fitting TRBD2. This CDR3 is 16 amino acids long. V shed 5 bases and J 1 base; nucleotides not matched to a gene: 8. Germline-derived CDR1 and CDR2 are MNHEY and SVGEGT. The CDR3 coding sequence is TGTGCCAGCAGTGGGACTACCCTTTTTGCCAAAAACATTCAGTACTTC. Translating it yields CASSGTTLFAKNIQYF.

The rearrangement links TRBV9 to TRBJ1-6, with 7 bases that match TRBD1. The germline V gene has CDR1 SGDLS and CDR2 YYNGEE. The CDR3 length is 14 residues. The V segment lost 0 bases and the J segment 7 bases; nucleotides outside the gene matches: 1. CDR3 coding DNA: TGTGCCAGCAGCGTAGGGACAGGAAATTCACCCCTCCACTTT. Its protein product is CASSVGTGNSPLHF.

This clone was observed a handful of times. The CDR3 DNA reads TGTGCCAGCAGCTTTCAGGAGGCCTCCTACGAGCAGTACTTC. Translated: CASSFQEASYEQYF. The rearrangement joins TRBV7-2 to TRBJ2-7, with D possibly TRBD2 on 5 matching bases. Trimming pared 3 bases from V and 0 bases from J, leaving 9 bases between. The CDR3 spans 14 residues. The germline gives CDR1 SGHTA, CDR2 FQGNSA. The full variable domain, its missing parts supplied by reference TRBV7-2 and TRBJ2-7, is GAGVSQSPSNKVTEKGKDVELRCDPISGHTALYWYRQSLGQGLEFLIYFQGNSAPDKSGLPSDRFSAERTGGSVSTLTIQRTQQEDSAVYLCASSFQEASYEQYFGPGTRLTVT.

The chain combines TRBV14 with TRBJ2-1; 8 bases map to TRBD1. The CDR3 runs to 17 residues. V shed 0 bases and J 10 bases; nucleotides not matched to a gene: 14. Germline-derived CDR1 and CDR2 are SGHDN and FVKESK. The CDR3 here is CASSQDLRRQGSVEQFF. In DNA form, the CDR3 reads TGTGCCAGCAGCCAAGATCTTCGGAGACAGGGGAGCGTGGAGCAGTTCTTC.

This clone came up a few times. The chain couples TRBV11-2 to TRBJ2-1, with D maybe TRBD1 (8 bases). This CDR3 comprises 15 residues. The V gene lost 3 bases and the J gene lost 7 bases, with 16 bases spanning the gap. The V gene's germline CDR1 is SGHAT and CDR2 FQNNGV. The CDR3 loop reads CASSLGGDRLNEQFF. The DNA of the CDR3 is TGTGCCAGCAGCTTGGGAGGGGACAGGCTTAATGAGCAGTTCTTC.

V and J are TRBV19 and TRBJ1-4; TRBD1 aligns across 9 bases. CDR3 length equals 13 residues. Germline loops: CDR1 LNHDA, CDR2 SQIVND (reference sequence). J was trimmed by 8 bases and V by 9 bases; bases with no gene match: 7. CDR3 protein: CASSGTGREKLFF. The DNA of the CDR3 is TGTGCCAGCTCCGGGACAGGGAGGGAAAAACTGTTTTTT.

The chain joins TRBV19 to TRBJ2-3; 13 bases are shared with TRBD2. Germline loops: CDR1 LNHDA, CDR2 SQIVND (reference sequence). After removal of 5 bases from V and 1 base from J, the junction contained 6 bases not matched to a gene. The CDR3 sequence is 17 residues long. CDR3 in amino acids: CASSPRTSGGRTDTQYF. The CDR3 nucleotides read TGTGCCAGTAGTCCGAGGACTAGCGGGGGTCGCACAGATACGCAGTATTTT.

This chain uses TRBV19 with TRBJ2-1; 9 positions agree with TRBD2. Germline trimming cut 7 bases from V and 16 bases from J; bases unmatched to any gene: 8. The CDR3 is 11 amino acids. From germline, CDR1 is LNHDA and CDR2 SQIVND (reference sequence). CDR3 loop: CASTGLAGRFF. In DNA form, the CDR3 reads TGTGCCAGTACAGGGCTAGCGGGGCGTTTCTTC.

The chain uses TRBV2 and TRBJ1-5; D not resolved. CDR1 and CDR2 from the germline V gene are SNHLY and FYNNEI. The CDR3 length is 15 residues. The germline V and J ends were trimmed by 6 bases and 0 bases, with 12 bases remaining between them. CDR3 bases: TGTGCCAGCAGAGCAGCACAGATTAGCAATCAGCCCCAGCATTTT. The encoded protein is CASRAAQISNQPQHF.

This chain uses TRBV4-3 with TRBJ1-2; TRBD1 is a possible D gene (6 bases). Germline assignment: CDR1 LGHNA and CDR2 YSLEER. The CDR3 totals 12 residues. Trimming took 3 bases from V and 4 from J, leaving 6 bases between them. The CDR3 DNA reads as TGCGCCAGCAGCCAGACAGGCTATGGCTACACCTTC. This codes for CASSQTGYGYTF.

The chain employs TRBV7-3 and TRBJ2-1; tentative D call: TRBD2 (6 bases). Germline lookup yields CDR1 SGHTA and CDR2 FQGTGA. Trimming stripped 2 bases from V and 8 bases from J, with 7 bases between. The CDR3 loop spans 12 amino acids. The CDR3 spells CASSLWGDEQFF. DNA for the CDR3: TGTGCCAGCAGCTTATGGGGGGATGAGCAGTTCTTC.

The V call is TRBV3-1 (or the pseudogene TRBV3-2), the J call TRBJ1-2, with unresolved D. CDR3 size: 15 residues. Between the trimmed V and J ends, which lost 7 bases and 0 bases, there was a span of 15 bases. Looked up from germline, CDR1 is LGHDT and CDR2 is YNNKEL (reference sequence). The CDR3 region has the DNA TGTGCCAGCACCTGGGGAGGGAAGGCTAACTATGGCTACACCTTC. Translation gives CASTWGGKANYGYTF.

The chain uses TRBV6-6 and TRBJ2-3, with a weak D call TRBD2 (6 bases). Germline loops: CDR1 MNHNY, CDR2 SVGAGI (reference sequence). The CDR3 has 13 amino acids. Trimming stripped 2 bases from V and 5 bases from J, with 8 bases between. In DNA, the CDR3 is TGTGCCAGCAGTTACGTGGGGGGAGATACGCAGTATTTT. Encoded protein: CASSYVGGDTQYF.